The sequence of this T cell receptor (beta chain) was determined in a study of T cells in Graves' hyperthyroidism and ophthalmopathy. Overall study findings and caveats: Most thyroid-expanded clonotypes above 0.001 were also found in blood. Ophthalmopathy and stable hyperthyroidism were separated by a 13 V-J model.

Diagnosing involved the use of clinical symptoms, serum thyroxine and TRAb, thyroid ultrasound and orbital computed tomography. Trimming shortened V by 5 bases and J by 1 base, and 14 bases separated the two germline ends. This CDR3 has 15 residues. Looked up from germline, CDR1 is LGHNT and CDR2 is FRNRAP. Many counts were recorded for this clonotype. Its matching antigen is unknown. TCR beta CDR3 region amplification was performed from RNA transcripts. During a first-round RT-PCR of the TCR CDR3, the HTBI primer set was used. TCRdb recomputed calls from the multiplex PCR reads with MiXCR, one row per CDR3 protein. The sample has 620,000 or so distinct CDR3 sequences, roughly 15% seen once.

The rearrangement uses TRBV12-5 and TRBJ1-1; D is perhaps TRBD1 (5 bases). The sequenced sample was blood. The clonotype was recovered from a woman aged 45 to 65 with Graves' ophthalmopathy. CDR3 nucleotide sequence: TGTGCTAGTGGTGCCCCGGGACCGGAGAACACTGAAGCTTTCTTT. Its translation is CASGAPGPENTEAFF.